This T cell receptor beta chain is drawn from a study of OX40 agonist ivuxolimab in advanced cancers. Overall study context: Dosing consisted of intravenous ivuxolimab at 0.01 to 10 mg/kg every 2 weeks.

The ends lost 4 bases at V and 7 bases at J; junction bases unmatched: 12. The CDR3 runs to 16 residues. Germline lookup yields CDR1 MGHRA and CDR2 YSYEKL. Libraries were prepared by immunoSEQ multiplex PCR; TCRdb keeps only in-frame clonotypes and omits some of them. The table lists around 70,000 clones, roughly 84% of them singletons. V is TRBV4-1 and J is TRBJ2-1; 8 bases are a match to TRBD2. The sample in question was CD4+ or CD8+ T cells sorted from blood, obtained in a trial of the OX40 agonist ivuxolimab. This TCR was sampled from an adult with an advanced solid tumor such as melanoma, head and neck, liver or kidney cancer. This CDR3 is CASSRGGLRSPNEQFF. The CDR3 DNA follows: TGCGCCAGCAGCCGCGGGGGGCTTCGGTCGCCGAATGAGCAGTTCTTC.